This TCR beta chain is from a study of blood T cell repertoires in COVID-19. Turning to the study itself: The United States, Italy and Spain were the sources of the acute and convalescent COVID-19 samples.

Germline CDR1 reads ENHRY; CDR2 reads SYGVKD. Trimming cost V 4 bases and J 6 bases; bases outside gene matches: 7. This CDR3 comprises 16 residues. Methods used by the authors: Reference gene primer amplification gave nucleated cell count estimates. Generated by immunoSEQ multiplex PCR, the TCRdb table keeps only in-frame clones and is missing some. V and J calls and clone size come straight from that table; D and trimming were deduced from the DNA. The sample includes about 190,000 clones, approximately 84% of them seen just once. Sequencing was carried out using PBMCs or T cells enriched from blood (not recorded which). The source of this sequence is a woman in her twenties or thirties who had recovered from COVID-19. The rearrangement links TRBV10-3 to TRBJ2-1, with 12 bases matching TRBD2. The DNA of the CDR3 is TGTGCCATCAGTGGGAGTGGACTAGCGGGAACCAATGAGCAGTTCTTC. Its protein product is CAISGSGLAGTNEQFF.